Presented here are 11 T cell receptor beta chains from one specimen sequenced in a study of shared clonotypes between healthy human individuals. The data were produced by immunoSEQ multiplex PCR, yet TCRdb's version contains in-frame clones alone and is incomplete. Seen here are fewer than 600,000 clones, roughly 79% observed once, and the top ten hold around 12%. Source material: PBMCs. Receptors originate from a woman between 40 and 50 years old in good health. Some clones in this sample may be carry-over from other donors' samples.

The J gene is TRBJ2-7, the V gene TRBV21-1; the table names TRBD1, a call not compared with the DNA. TRBV21-1 has pseudogene status. The CDR3 has 16 residues. The chain's CDR3 is CASSELPGAGTYEQYF. The CDR3 DNA sequence: TGTGCCAGCAGCGAGTTACCAGGGGCTGGGACCTACGAGCAGTACTTC.

Concerning this clone: A far larger clone differs by one base, so this is likely a read error. J is TRBJ2-7 and V is TRBV6-6; TRBD1 matches at 7 bases. The CDR3 has 15 amino acids. Per the germline V gene, CDR1 is MNHNY and CDR2 is SVGAGI (reference sequence). After removal of 7 bases from V and 1 base from J, the junction contained 10 bases not matched to a gene. The CDR3 loop reads CASNTYRGGSYEQYF. In DNA, the CDR3 is TGTGCCAGCAATACCTACAGGGGTGGGTCCTACGAGCAGTACTTC.

This clone was detected a few times. The chain is built from TRBV27 and TRBJ1-1; D is uncertain. This CDR3 spans 15 amino acids. CDR1 MNHEY and CDR2 SMNVEV come from the germline V gene (reference sequence). V lost 0 bases and J 2 bases, leaving 10 bases between the germline ends. CDR3 bases: TGTGCCAGCAGTTTATCGAGGCCTGTTAACACTGAAGCTTTCTTT. As protein: CASSLSRPVNTEAFF.

The chain couples TRBV13 to TRBJ2-6; D is uncertain. CDR1 and CDR2 from the germline V gene are PRHDT and FYEKMQ (reference sequence). V lost 5 bases to trimming and J lost 2 bases, with 4 bases between them. This CDR3 is 13 amino acids long. DNA of the CDR3: TGTGCCAGCAGCGCTCCTGGGGCCAACGTCCTGACTTTC. It translates to CASSAPGANVLTF. Drawing the rest from reference TRBV13 and TRBJ2-6, the complete variable domain is AAGVIQSPRHLIKEKRETATLKCYPIPRHDTVYWYQQGPGQDPQFLISFYEKMQSDKGSIPDRFSAQQFSDYHSELNMSSLELGDSALYFCASSAPGANVLTFGAGSRLTVL.

This chain joins TRBV9 and TRBJ2-7, with D possibly matching TRBD1 (7 bases). Trimming removed 0 bases at V and 9 bases at J, with 13 bases between. The germline V gene has CDR1 SGDLS and CDR2 YYNGEE. The CDR3 contains 13 residues. The CDR3 sequence: CASSVGTGGGQYF. CDR3 sequence (DNA): TGTGCCAGCAGCGTAGGGACAGGAGGGGGGCAGTACTTC.

The V gene is TRBV14, the J gene TRBJ1-3; D gene ambiguous. The CDR3 sequence is 14 residues long. V gave up 4 bases and J gave up 2 bases, with 9 bases separating them. Per the germline V gene, CDR1 is SGHDN and CDR2 is FVKESK. This chain's CDR3 is CASSRWRTGNTIYF. DNA for the CDR3: TGTGCCAGCAGCCGTTGGAGGACTGGAAACACCATATATTTT.

The J gene is TRBJ2-7, the V gene TRBV2; TRBD1 agrees at 9 bases. There are 13 residues in the CDR3. The germline V gene has CDR1 SNHLY and CDR2 FYNNEI. The V and J ends lost 8 bases and 1 base, in that order; junction bases with no gene match: 3. The CDR3 loop reads CASGDRDSYEQYF. As DNA, the CDR3 is TGTGCCAGCGGGGACAGGGATTCCTACGAGCAGTACTTC.

The rearrangement links TRBV5-5 to TRBJ2-7, with no clear D. The CDR3 spans 15 residues. Germline lookup yields CDR1 SGHKS and CDR2 YYEKEE (reference sequence). Trimming took 0 bases from V and 0 from J, leaving 10 bases between them. CDR3 nucleotides: TGTGCCAGCAGCTTGGTACCACACATCTCCTACGAGCAGTACTTC. Amino acids: CASSLVPHISYEQYF.

This clone was recorded only once. This chain uses TRBV18 with TRBJ1-1; 8 bases line up with TRBD1. The J segment lost 10 bases and the V segment lost 5 bases, leaving 6 bases of the junction unmatched. This CDR3 region has 12 residues. CDR1 and CDR2 from the germline V gene are KGHSH and LQKENI. The chain's CDR3 is CASSAADRGAFF. Here the CDR3 DNA reads TGTGCCAGCTCAGCCGCCGACAGGGGAGCTTTCTTT.

V gene TRBV7-2 combines with J gene TRBJ2-1; 8 bases fit TRBD2. Germline loops: CDR1 SGHTA, CDR2 FQGNSA. This CDR3 is built from 15 residues. Losses at the gene ends were 2 bases for V and 7 bases for J; bases not matched to a gene: 7. The CDR3 reads CASSLSSGSFNEQFF. The CDR3 nucleotides read TGTGCCAGCAGCTTATCAAGCGGGAGCTTTAATGAGCAGTTCTTC.

This chain links TRBV9 with TRBJ2-7, with 12 positions matching TRBD1. Per the germline V gene, CDR1 is SGDLS and CDR2 is YYNGEE. Trimming removed 4 bases from V and 5 bases from J; junction bases left unmatched: 13. The CDR3 is 17 amino acids. The CDR3 loop reads CASSPGTGGARGHEQYF. The CDR3 nucleotides read TGTGCCAGCAGCCCCGGGACAGGGGGCGCCCGTGGCCACGAGCAGTACTTC.